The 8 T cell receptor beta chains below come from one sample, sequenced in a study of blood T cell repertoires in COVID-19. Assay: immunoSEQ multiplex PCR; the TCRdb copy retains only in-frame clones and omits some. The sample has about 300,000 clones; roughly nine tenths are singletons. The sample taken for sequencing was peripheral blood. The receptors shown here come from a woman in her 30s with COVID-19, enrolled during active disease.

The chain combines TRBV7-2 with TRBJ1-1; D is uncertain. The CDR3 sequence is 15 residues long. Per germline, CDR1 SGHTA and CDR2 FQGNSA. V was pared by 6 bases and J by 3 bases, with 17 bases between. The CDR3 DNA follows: TGTGCCAGCAGTCAAGGTATCCTCCGGGACACTGAAGCTTTCTTT. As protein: CASSQGILRDTEAFF. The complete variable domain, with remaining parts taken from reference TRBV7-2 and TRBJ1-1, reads GAGVSQSPSNKVTEKGKDVELRCDPISGHTALYWYRQSLGQGLEFLIYFQGNSAPDKSGLPSDRFSAERTGGSVSTLTIQRTQQEDSAVYLCASSQGILRDTEAFFGQGTRLTVV.

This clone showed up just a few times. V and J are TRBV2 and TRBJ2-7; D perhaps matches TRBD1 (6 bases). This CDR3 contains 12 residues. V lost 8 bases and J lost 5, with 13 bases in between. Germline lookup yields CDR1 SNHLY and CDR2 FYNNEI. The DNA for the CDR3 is TGTGCCAGCGCAAGGACAGCGAACGAGCAGTACGTC. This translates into CASARTANEQYV.

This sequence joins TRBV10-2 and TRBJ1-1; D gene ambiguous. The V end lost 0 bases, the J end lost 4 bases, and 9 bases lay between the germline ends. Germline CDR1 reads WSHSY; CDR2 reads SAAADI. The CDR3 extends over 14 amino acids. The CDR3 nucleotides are TGCGCCAGCAGTGAGTCACCAACGGGCACTGAAGCTTTCTTT. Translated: CASSESPTGTEAFF.

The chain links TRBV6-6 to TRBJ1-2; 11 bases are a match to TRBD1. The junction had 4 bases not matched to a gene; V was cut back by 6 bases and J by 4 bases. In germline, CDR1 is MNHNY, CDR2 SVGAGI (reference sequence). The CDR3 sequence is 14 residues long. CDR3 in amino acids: CASRSGTGGYGYTF. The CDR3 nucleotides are TGTGCCAGCAGATCCGGGACAGGGGGCTATGGCTACACCTTC.

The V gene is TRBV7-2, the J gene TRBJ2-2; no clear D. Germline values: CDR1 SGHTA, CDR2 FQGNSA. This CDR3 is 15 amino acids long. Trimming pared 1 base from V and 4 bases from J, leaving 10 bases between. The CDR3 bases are TGTGCCAGCAGCTTAGATAGGTCGGGCACCGGGGAGCTGTTTTTT. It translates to CASSLDRSGTGELFF.

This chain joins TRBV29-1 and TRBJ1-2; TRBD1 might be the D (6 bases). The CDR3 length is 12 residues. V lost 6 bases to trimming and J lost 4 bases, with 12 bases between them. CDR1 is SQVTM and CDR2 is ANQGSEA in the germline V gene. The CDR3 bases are TGCAGCGTGTGGACAGCAACCTATGGCTACACCTTC. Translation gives CSVWTATYGYTF.

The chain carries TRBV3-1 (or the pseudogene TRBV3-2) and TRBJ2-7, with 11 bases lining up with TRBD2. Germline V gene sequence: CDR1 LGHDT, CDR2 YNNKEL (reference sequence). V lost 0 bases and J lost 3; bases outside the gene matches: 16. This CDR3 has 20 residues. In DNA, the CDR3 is TGTGCCAGCAGCCAAGAAATGGGGCCTCGGCTAGCGGGGGGTTACTACGAGCAGTACTTC. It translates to CASSQEMGPRLAGGYYEQYF.

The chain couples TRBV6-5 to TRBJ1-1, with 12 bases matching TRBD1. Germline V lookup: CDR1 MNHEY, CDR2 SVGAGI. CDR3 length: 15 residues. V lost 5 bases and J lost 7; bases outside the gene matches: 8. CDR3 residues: CASSRSGTGGVEAFF. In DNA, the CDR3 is TGTGCCAGCAGTAGATCCGGGACAGGGGGCGTTGAAGCTTTCTTT.